This T cell receptor beta chain was recorded in a study of OX40 agonist ivuxolimab in advanced cancers. About the research overall: Patients in dose escalation had liver, melanoma, kidney or head and neck cancers. Prior anti-PD-1, anti-PD-L1 or anti-CTLA-4 therapy was allowed; approximately 40% had some.

Here immunoSEQ multiplex PCR was the method, and the copy in TCRdb shows in-frame clones only, minus some. The sample holds fewer than 65,000 clones; 84% are singletons and the top ten take 27%. The junction had 8 bases not matched to a gene; V was cut back by 7 bases and J by 1 base. Germline V CDR1 and CDR2: LNHDA, SQIVND (reference sequence). The CDR3 has 15 amino acids. The source was CD4+ or CD8+ T cells sorted from blood, collected in a trial of the OX40 agonist ivuxolimab. The chain has TRBV19 and TRBJ2-5; 8 bases match TRBD2. This sequence was found in an adult with an advanced solid tumor such as melanoma, head and neck, liver or kidney cancer. The CDR3, as DNA: TGTGCCAGTAAGGGTGTAGCGGGGATCCAAGAGACCCAGTACTTC. This encodes CASKGVAGIQETQYF.